Listed below are T cell receptor beta chains from one sample, sequenced in a study of T-cell reconstitution after alpha-beta-depleted transplantation in children. TCRdb analysed the PCR reads with MiXCR anew, one entry per CDR3 protein. Of 490,000 or so distinct CDR3 sequences in the sample, around 12% were seen once. This material consisted of PBMCs from the stem cell graft donor, taken from the stem cell graft. Receptors originate from a human donor who donated a stem cell graft to a child with combined immunodeficiency. CDR3s include the opening cysteine and the closing phenylalanine or tryptophan. The D gene is left open where the match is weak. The size entry is marked missing in some rows and otherwise reads once, few, many or a size class.

J	size	V	D	DNA	CDR3
TRBJ2-3	few	TRBV30	TRBD2	TGTGCCTGGGGGCGGGGGGGCCAAACAGATACGCAGTATTTT	CAWGRGGQTDTQYF
TRBJ2-7	few	TRBV10-2	NA	TGCGCCAGCAGTGACAACCTTGGGCAGTACTTC	CASSDNLGQYF
TRBJ2-1	NA	TRBV27	NA	TGTGCCAGCCGATCCCTACGGCTCTCATCGGGCAATGAGCAGTTCTTC	CASRSLRLSSGNEQFF
TRBJ2-1	NA	TRBV7-3	TRBD2	TGTGCCAGCAGCTTAAGTCCTAGCGGATACAATGAGCAGTTCTTC	CASSLSPSGYNEQFF
TRBJ2-5	NA	TRBV11-2	TRBD2	TGTGCCAGCAGCTCCCCCCGGGGGGGCCAAGAGACCCAGTACTTC	CASSSPRGGQETQYF
TRBJ2-5	NA	TRBV3-1	TRBD2	TGTGCCAGCAGCCAAGCGACTAGCGGGAGACTCGAGACCCAGTACTTC	CASSQATSGRLETQYF
TRBJ1-1	NA	TRBV10-3	TRBD1	TGTGCCAGCCAGGGACAGGGGAGGAACACTGAAGCTTTCTTT	CASQGQGRNTEAFF
TRBJ2-5	many	TRBV29-1	NA	TGCAGCGTTGATAGTAGGCAGGAGACCCAGTACTTC	CSVDSRQETQYF
TRBJ1-1	many	TRBV7-9	TRBD1	TGTGCCAGCAGGTGGGGGGACAGGGGGCTCAACACTGAAGCTTTCTTT	CASRWGDRGLNTEAFF
TRBJ2-7	NA	TRBV6-2/TRBV6-3	NA	TGTGCCAGCAGTCCTGAGGCTTCCTCCTACGAGCAGTACTTC	CASSPEASSYEQYF
TRBJ2-4	many	TRBV6-5	TRBD1	TGTGCCAGCAGTTACTCGCCACCCGACAGGGGGTCAAACATTCAGTACTTC	CASSYSPPDRGSNIQYF
TRBJ1-6	many	TRBV6-1	NA	TGTGCCAGCAATGGAGACTATAATTCACCCCTCCACTTT	CASNGDYNSPLHF
TRBJ2-4	few	TRBV7-2	TRBD2	TGTGCCAGCAGCATAAATAGCGGGAGGGCCAAAAACATTCAGTACTTC	CASSINSGRAKNIQYF
TRBJ2-7	NA	TRBV10-3	TRBD2	TGTGCCATCAGTGACTCTAGCGGGAGTTACGAGCAGTACTTC	CAISDSSGSYEQYF
TRBJ1-4	NA	TRBV11-2	TRBD1	TGTGCCAGCAGCCCGGGACAGGGGGATTTCGAAAAACTGTTTTTT	CASSPGQGDFEKLFF
TRBJ2-3	many	TRBV27	NA	TGTGCCAGCAGTTCGCAGGGGAATACGCAGTATTTT	CASSSQGNTQYF
TRBJ1-2	NA	TRBV9	TRBD1	TGTGCCAGCAGCGCCCGACAGGGGATCAACTATGGCTACACCTTC	CASSARQGINYGYTF
TRBJ2-5	NA	TRBV20-1	TRBD1	TGCAGTGCTAGTGTGTACAGGGGGCAAGTAGAGACCCAGTACTTC	CSASVYRGQVETQYF
TRBJ2-5	many	TRBV12-3/TRBV12-4	NA	TGTGCCAGCAGCCCTATTAGACTAGGCGAACAAGAGACCCAGTACTTC	CASSPIRLGEQETQYF
TRBJ2-5	NA	TRBV5-6	NA	TGTGCCAGCAGCTTCGGGCACCAAGAGACCCAGTACTTC	CASSFGHQETQYF
TRBJ2-7	NA	TRBV2	TRBD1	TGTGCCAGCAGAGCCGGGACAGTCCGTTCCTACGAGCAGTACTTC	CASRAGTVRSYEQYF
TRBJ2-1	many	TRBV29-1	NA	TGCAGCGTTGTTCAGGCCTACAATGAGCAGTTCTTC	CSVVQAYNEQFF
TRBJ2-7	few	TRBV27	TRBD2	TGTGCCAGCAGTTTACGGGGTTCGCTAGCGGGAGGGTTTTCCTACGAGCAGTACTTC	CASSLRGSLAGGFSYEQYF
TRBJ1-2	many	TRBV4-3	TRBD1	TGCGCCAGCAGCCGGGTCGGGACAGGATATGGCTACACCTTC	CASSRVGTGYGYTF
TRBJ1-2	NA	TRBV4-3	NA	TGCGCCAGCAGCCAAGATCACGGGGCTGGCTACACCTTC	CASSQDHGAGYTF
TRBJ2-7	few	TRBV12-3/TRBV12-4	NA	TGTGCCAGCAGTTTAAGGTCGGATGGGGTCGAGCAGTACTTC	CASSLRSDGVEQYF
TRBJ1-2	few	TRBV30	TRBD1	TGTGCCTGGAGCGTTGGGACAGGCAATGGCTACACCTTC	CAWSVGTGNGYTF